A selection of T cell receptor beta chains follows, all from one sample in a study of cytomegalovirus exposure and HLA in healthy donors. Generated by immunoSEQ multiplex PCR, the TCRdb table keeps only in-frame clones and is missing some. The profile shows some 130,000 clones, more than 75% of them singletons. The sequenced sample was PBMCs. These receptors were collected from a woman in her thirties in good health and CMV-seronegative. Each CDR3 is given without its conserved first and last residue.

j_call v_call cdr3_aa
TRBJ2-7 TRBV28 ASSLRFSKNPTYEQY
TRBJ2-7 TRBV30 AWNPFRTSGGYEQY
TRBJ1-1 TRBV4-1 ASSHVTGGWSATEAF
TRBJ1-1 TRBV7-9 ASSPRGAGNAEAF
TRBJ2-1 TRBV5-1 ASSSGGGGTYNEQF
TRBJ1-2 TRBV7-9 SSSLGVGSDRSANYGYT
TRBJ2-7 TRBV28 ASRPSTVLPREQY
TRBJ1-3 TRBV4-2 ASSQRSTGNTIY
TRBJ2-2 TRBV5-1 ASSSPDSSNTGELF
TRBJ1-5 TRBV5-5 ASSLRYRGGDSNQPQH
TRBJ1-1 TRBV7-9 ASSKDRVTEAF
TRBJ2-1 TRBV14 ASSQPTGTYYNEQF
TRBJ2-1 TRBV2 ASSEARGQDEQF
TRBJ1-2 TRBV25-1 ASSQGEYLGYT
TRBJ2-7 TRBV11-2 ASSPARTGGPSEQY
TRBJ1-2 TRBV6-6 ASSTYHRDTYGYT
TRBJ1-1 TRBV6-5 ASSYGLAAF
TRBJ2-2 TRBV5-1 ASAQGATGELF
TRBJ1-4 TRBV5-6 ASSLGAGPNEKLF
TRBJ1-5 TRBV6-1 ASRPGGGPNQPQH
TRBJ2-7 TRBV19 ARLSGRSRSYEQY
TRBJ1-1 TRBV4-1 ASSQDLGWGDTEAF
TRBJ2-2 TRBV29-1 SVATGPGELF
TRBJ1-2 TRBV19 ASSREMGQQYGYT
TRBJ2-3 TRBV5-4 ASSLKLAPPDTQY
TRBJ2-7 TRBV7-9 ASSHQGAYEQY
TRBJ2-3 TRBV4-3 ASSQGRGTDTQY
TRBJ1-1 TRBV27 ASSLYGTGGFDTEAF
TRBJ2-1 TRBV7-6 ASSQGTSGSNEQF
TRBJ2-6 TRBV11-1 ASSRENSGANVLT
TRBJ2-1 TRBV6-5 ASRRTNYNEQF
TRBJ1-1 TRBV30 GQGADTEAF
TRBJ1-1 TRBV11-2 ASTLLQGGTEAF
TRBJ2-2 TRBV7-2 ASSPPTGTGDSGELF
TRBJ2-7 TRBV29-1 SVEGGNSHEQY
TRBJ2-2 TRBV28 ASGLAGAGELF
TRBJ2-7 TRBV19 ASSMALAGSYEQY
TRBJ2-6 TRBV15 ATNNGQGKAGANVLT
TRBJ1-1 TRBV19 ASSIGQTMNTEAF